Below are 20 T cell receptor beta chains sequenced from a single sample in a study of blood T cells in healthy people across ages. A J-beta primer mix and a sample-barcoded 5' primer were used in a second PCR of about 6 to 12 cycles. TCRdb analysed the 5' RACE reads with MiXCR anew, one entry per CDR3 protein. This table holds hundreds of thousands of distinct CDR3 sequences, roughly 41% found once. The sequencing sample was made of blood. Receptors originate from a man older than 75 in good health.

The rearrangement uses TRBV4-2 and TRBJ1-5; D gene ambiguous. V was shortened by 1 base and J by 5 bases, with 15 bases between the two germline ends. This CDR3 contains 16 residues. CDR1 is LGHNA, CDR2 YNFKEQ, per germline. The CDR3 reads CASSQAPTESDQPQHF. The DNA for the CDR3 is TGTGCCAGCAGCCAAGCACCGACGGAAAGCGATCAGCCCCAGCATTTT.

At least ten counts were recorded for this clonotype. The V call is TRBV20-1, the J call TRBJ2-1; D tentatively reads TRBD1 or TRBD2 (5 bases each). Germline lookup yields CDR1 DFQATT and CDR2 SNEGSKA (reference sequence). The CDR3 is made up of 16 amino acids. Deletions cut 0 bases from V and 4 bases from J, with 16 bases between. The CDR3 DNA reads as TGCAGTGCTAGAGATCTGGGGGTGTATGGTTACAATGAGCAGTTCTTC. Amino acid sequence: CSARDLGVYGYNEQFF.

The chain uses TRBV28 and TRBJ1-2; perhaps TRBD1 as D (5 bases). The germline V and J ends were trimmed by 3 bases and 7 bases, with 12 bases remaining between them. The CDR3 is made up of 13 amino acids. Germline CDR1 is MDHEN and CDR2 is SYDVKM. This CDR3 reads CASSFGGTRGYTF. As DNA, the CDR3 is TGTGCCAGCAGTTTTGGGGGAACTCGTGGCTACACCTTC.

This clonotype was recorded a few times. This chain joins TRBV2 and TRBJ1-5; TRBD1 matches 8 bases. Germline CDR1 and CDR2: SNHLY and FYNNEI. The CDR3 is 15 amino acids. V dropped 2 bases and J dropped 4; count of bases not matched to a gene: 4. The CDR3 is CASSENTGGNQPQHF. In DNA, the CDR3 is TGTGCCAGCAGTGAAAACACAGGGGGGAATCAGCCCCAGCATTTT.

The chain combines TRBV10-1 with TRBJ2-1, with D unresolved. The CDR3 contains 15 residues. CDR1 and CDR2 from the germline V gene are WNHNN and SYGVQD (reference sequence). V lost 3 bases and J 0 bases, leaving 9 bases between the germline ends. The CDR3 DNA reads TGCGCCAGCAGTGACGGCTTGAGCTCCTACAATGAGCAGTTCTTC. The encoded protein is CASSDGLSSYNEQFF.

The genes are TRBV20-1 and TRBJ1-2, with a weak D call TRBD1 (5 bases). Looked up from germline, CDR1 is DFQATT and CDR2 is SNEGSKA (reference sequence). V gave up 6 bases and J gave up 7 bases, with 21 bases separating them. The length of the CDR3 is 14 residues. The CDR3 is CSAPVTENARGYTF. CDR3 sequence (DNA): TGCAGTGCCCCTGTGACAGAAAACGCCCGTGGCTACACCTTC.

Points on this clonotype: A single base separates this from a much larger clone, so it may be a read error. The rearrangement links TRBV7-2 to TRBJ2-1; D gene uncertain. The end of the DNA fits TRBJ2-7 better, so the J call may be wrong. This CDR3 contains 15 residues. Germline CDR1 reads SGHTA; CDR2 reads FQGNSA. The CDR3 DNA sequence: TGTGCCAGCAGCTTGGTAAGGGATGTGGGCAATGAGCAGTACTTC. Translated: CASSLVRDVGNEQYF.

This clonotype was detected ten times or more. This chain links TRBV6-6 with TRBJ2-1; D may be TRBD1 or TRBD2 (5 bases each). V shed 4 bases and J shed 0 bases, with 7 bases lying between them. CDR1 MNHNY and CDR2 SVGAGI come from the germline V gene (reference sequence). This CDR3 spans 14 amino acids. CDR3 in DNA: TGTGCCAGCAGTTCAGGGAGCTCCTACAATGAGCAGTTCTTC. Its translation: CASSSGSSYNEQFF.

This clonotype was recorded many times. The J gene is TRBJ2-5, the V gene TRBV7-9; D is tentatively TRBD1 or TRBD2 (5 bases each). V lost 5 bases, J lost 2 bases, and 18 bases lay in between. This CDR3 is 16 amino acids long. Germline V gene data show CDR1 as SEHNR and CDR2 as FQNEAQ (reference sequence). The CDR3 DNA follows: TGTGCCAGCAGCCCAGGGACGGCCTTACCTCAAGAGACCCAGTACTTC. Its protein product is CASSPGTALPQETQYF.

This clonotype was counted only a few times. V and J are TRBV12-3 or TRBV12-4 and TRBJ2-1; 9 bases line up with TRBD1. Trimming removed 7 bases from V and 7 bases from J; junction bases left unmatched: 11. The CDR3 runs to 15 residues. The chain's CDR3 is CASTERDRVSNEQFF. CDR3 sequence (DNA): TGTGCCAGCACCGAACGGGACAGGGTTTCTAATGAGCAGTTCTTC.

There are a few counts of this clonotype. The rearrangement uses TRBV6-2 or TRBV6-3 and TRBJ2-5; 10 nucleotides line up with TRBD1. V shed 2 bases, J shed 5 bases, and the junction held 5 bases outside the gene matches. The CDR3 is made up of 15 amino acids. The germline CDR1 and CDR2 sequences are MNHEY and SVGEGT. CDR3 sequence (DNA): TGTGCCAGCAGTTACGGGGACAGGGGACAGGAGACCCAGTACTTC. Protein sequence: CASSYGDRGQETQYF.

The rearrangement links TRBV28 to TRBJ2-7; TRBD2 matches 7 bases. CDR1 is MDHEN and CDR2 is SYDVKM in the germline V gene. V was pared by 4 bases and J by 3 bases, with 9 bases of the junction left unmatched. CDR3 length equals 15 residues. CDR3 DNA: TGTGCCAGCAGTTCCCCTGGGAGCGGGAACTACGAGCAGTACTTC. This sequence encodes CASSSPGSGNYEQYF. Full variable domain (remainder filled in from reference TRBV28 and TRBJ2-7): DVKVTQSSRYLVKRTGEKVFLECVQDMDHENMFWYRQDPGLGLRLIYFSYDVKMKEKGDIPEGYSVSREKKERFSLILESASTNQTSMYLCASSSPGSGNYEQYFGPGTRLTVT.

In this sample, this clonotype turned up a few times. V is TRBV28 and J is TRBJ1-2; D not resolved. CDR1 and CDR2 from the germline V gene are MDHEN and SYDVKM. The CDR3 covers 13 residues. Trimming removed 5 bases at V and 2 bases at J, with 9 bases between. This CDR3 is CASSMDGNYGYTF. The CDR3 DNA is TGTGCCAGCAGTATGGACGGCAACTATGGCTACACCTTC.

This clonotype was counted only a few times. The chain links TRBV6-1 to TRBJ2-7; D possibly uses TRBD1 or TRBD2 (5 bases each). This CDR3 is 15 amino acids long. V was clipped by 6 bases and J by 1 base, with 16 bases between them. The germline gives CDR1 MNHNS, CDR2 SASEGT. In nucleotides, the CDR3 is TGTGCCAGCAGCCCCGGGGCAGGGTTGTCCTACGAGCAGTACTTC. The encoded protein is CASSPGAGLSYEQYF.

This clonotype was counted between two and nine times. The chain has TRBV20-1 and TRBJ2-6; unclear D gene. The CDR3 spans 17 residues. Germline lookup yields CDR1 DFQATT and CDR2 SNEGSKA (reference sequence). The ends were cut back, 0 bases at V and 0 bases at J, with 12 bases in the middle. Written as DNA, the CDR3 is TGCAGTGCTAGAGATCTAGGACCGAGCTCTGGGGCCAACGTCCTGACTTTC. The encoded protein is CSARDLGPSSGANVLTF.

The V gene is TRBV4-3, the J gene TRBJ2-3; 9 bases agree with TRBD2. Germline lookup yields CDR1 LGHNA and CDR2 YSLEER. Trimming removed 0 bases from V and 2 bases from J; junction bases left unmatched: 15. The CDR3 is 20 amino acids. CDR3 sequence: CASSQDVASGVAGTTDTQYF. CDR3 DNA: TGCGCCAGCAGCCAAGATGTGGCTAGCGGGGTGGCGGGAACCACAGATACGCAGTATTTT.

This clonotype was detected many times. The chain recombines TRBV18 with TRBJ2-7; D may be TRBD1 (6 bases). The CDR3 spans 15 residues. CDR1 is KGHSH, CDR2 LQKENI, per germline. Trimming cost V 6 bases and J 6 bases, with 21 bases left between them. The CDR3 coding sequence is TGTGCCAGCTCCCGTGTTTATGACAGGCCTTCCGAGCAGTACTTC. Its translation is CASSRVYDRPSEQYF.

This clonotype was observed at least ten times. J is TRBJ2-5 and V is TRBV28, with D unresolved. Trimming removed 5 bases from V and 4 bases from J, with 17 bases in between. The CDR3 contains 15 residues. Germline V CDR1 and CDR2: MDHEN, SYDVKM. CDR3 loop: CASSPPGRRTETQYF. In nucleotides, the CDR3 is TGTGCCAGCAGTCCCCCCGGCAGGCGAACAGAGACCCAGTACTTC. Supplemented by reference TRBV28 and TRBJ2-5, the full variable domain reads DVKVTQSSRYLVKRTGEKVFLECVQDMDHENMFWYRQDPGLGLRLIYFSYDVKMKEKGDIPEGYSVSREKKERFSLILESASTNQTSMYLCASSPPGRRTETQYFGPGTRLLVL.

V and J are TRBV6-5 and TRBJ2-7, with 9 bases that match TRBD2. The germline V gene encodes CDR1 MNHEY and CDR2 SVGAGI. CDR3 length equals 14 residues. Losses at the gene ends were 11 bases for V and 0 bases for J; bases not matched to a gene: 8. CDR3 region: CAASGGRGSYEQYF. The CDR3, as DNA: TGTGCCGCCTCGGGCGGGAGGGGCTCCTACGAGCAGTACTTC.

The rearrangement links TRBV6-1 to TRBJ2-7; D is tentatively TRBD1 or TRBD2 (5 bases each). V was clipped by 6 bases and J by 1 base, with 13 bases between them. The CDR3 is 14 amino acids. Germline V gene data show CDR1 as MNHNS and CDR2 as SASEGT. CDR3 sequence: CASSPTGPSYEQYF. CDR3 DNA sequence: TGTGCCAGCAGCCCTACGGGGCCGTCCTACGAGCAGTACTTC.